This T cell receptor beta chain was identified in a study of blood T cell repertoires in COVID-19. As for the study in general: Sites in the United States, Italy and Spain provided acute and convalescent COVID-19 samples.

By proportion, this clone is medium-sized. CDR3 length: 14 residues. Germline-derived CDR1 and CDR2 are MNHNS and SASEGT. V shed 3 bases, J shed 7 bases, and the junction held 6 bases outside the gene matches. Source study methods: Scientists estimated how many nucleated cells there were by amplifying reference gene primers. The assay was immunoSEQ multiplex PCR, and TCRdb's table has in-frame clones only and misses some. The DNA was the basis for D and trimming; V, J and clone size are from that table. The data show about 70,000 clones, with about 91% seen just once and 6% to 7% held by the top ten. The sample consisted of peripheral blood. This chain links TRBV6-1 with TRBJ1-1; 9 nucleotides match TRBD1. This clonotype was sampled from a woman aged 70-85 years with acute or convalescent COVID-19. The CDR3 nucleotides read TGTGCCAGCAGTGAGCTACTGGACAGGGGTGAAGCTTTCTTT. It specifies CASSELLDRGEAFF.